One sample yielded the 17 T cell receptor beta chains listed below, sequenced in a study of blood T cell repertoires in COVID-19. TCRdb keeps only in-frame clones here, not all; method: immunoSEQ multiplex PCR. The sample has 300,000 to 500,000 clones, roughly 88% seen once. The sample taken for sequencing was PBMCs or T cells enriched from blood (not recorded which). The receptors derive from a woman between 25 and 40 years old with acute COVID-19.

This clone was recorded a few times. The rearrangement links TRBV28 to TRBJ1-3; no clear D. Trimming shortened V by 6 bases and J by 9 bases, and 12 bases separated the two germline ends. The CDR3 has 12 residues. CDR1 and CDR2 (germline): MDHEN, SYDVKM. The CDR3 nucleotides read TGTGCCAGCAGCCCTCCCGGTGGCACCATATATTTT. Translation: CASSPPGGTIYF.

The chain uses TRBV2 and TRBJ2-3; TRBD1 matches 7 bases. CDR1 and CDR2 from the germline V gene are SNHLY and FYNNEI. The V gene end was trimmed by 7 bases and the J gene end by 7 bases; junction bases not matched to a gene: 11. The CDR3 loop spans 14 amino acids. For the CDR3, the DNA is TGTGCCAGCAATTCGGGACAGAATGCTTATACGCAGTATTTT. As protein: CASNSGQNAYTQYF.

The V call is TRBV5-4, the J call TRBJ2-7, with D unclear. V shed 0 bases and J shed 7 bases, with 11 bases lying between them. There are 13 residues in the CDR3. Per the germline V gene, CDR1 is SGHNT and CDR2 is YYREEE (reference sequence). The CDR3 DNA reads TGTGCCAGCAGCTTGGACCAGGCTGGGGAGCAGTACTTC. Translated: CASSLDQAGEQYF.

J is TRBJ2-1 and V is TRBV7-2; D possibly corresponds to TRBD1 (6 bases). V lost 2 bases and J lost 0, with 11 bases in between. Germline V gene lookup returns CDR1 SGHTA and CDR2 FQGNSA. The CDR3 totals 16 residues. This chain's CDR3 is CASSLWTASSYNEQFF. The CDR3 DNA is TGTGCCAGCAGCTTATGGACAGCTAGCTCCTACAATGAGCAGTTCTTC.

CDR3 coding DNA: TGTGCCAGCAGCTCCCCGTCACAGGGTGGGCCTGAAGCTTTCTTT. Protein sequence: CASSSPSQGGPEAFF. V usage is TRBV5-6 and J usage is TRBJ1-1; D possibly corresponds to TRBD1 (6 bases). CDR1 is SGHDT, CDR2 YYEEEE, per germline. The CDR3 spans 15 residues. Trimming pared 3 bases from V and 6 bases from J, leaving 18 bases between.

V is TRBV5-1 and J is TRBJ1-6; 8 bases align to TRBD1. Germline CDR1 SGHRS, CDR2 YFSETQ. This CDR3 is 14 amino acids long. With V trimmed by 6 bases and J by 8 bases, 7 bases remained unmatched. Here the CDR3 DNA reads TGCGCCAGCACCCCAGGGGGCGGTTATTCACCCCTCCACTTT. Translating it yields CASTPGGGYSPLHF.

Comments on this clone: Other DNA sequences in the sample encode the same CDR3. The chain joins TRBV6-5 to TRBJ1-5; D might be TRBD1 (5 bases). Between the trimmed V and J ends, which lost 6 bases and 3 bases, there was a span of 12 bases. Germline V CDR1 and CDR2: MNHEY, SVGAGI. The CDR3 consists of 14 residues. This chain's CDR3 is CASSLGGFNQPQHF. The CDR3 region has the DNA TGTGCCAGCAGCCTCGGGGGTTTCAATCAGCCCCAGCATTTT.

This clone came up once. The chain employs TRBV25-1 and TRBJ1-1, with 7 bases that match TRBD1. CDR1 is MGHDK and CDR2 is SYGVNS in the germline V gene. The CDR3 totals 14 residues. With V trimmed by 5 bases and J by 4 bases, 7 bases remained unmatched. CDR3 loop: CASSYHRGGTEAFF. DNA of the CDR3: TGTGCCAGCAGTTATCACAGGGGTGGCACTGAAGCTTTCTTT.

The chain carries TRBV19 and TRBJ2-7; a weak D match, TRBD2 (5 bases). The CDR3 runs to 13 residues. V shed 2 bases and J shed 1 base, with 6 bases lying between them. Germline V gives CDR1 LNHDA, CDR2 SQIVND (reference sequence). Here the CDR3 reads CASSISGSYEQYF. CDR3 nucleotide sequence: TGTGCCAGTAGTATATCGGGATCCTACGAGCAGTACTTC.

J is TRBJ1-4 and V is TRBV3-1 (or the pseudogene TRBV3-2); D unresolved. V lost 5 bases and J 7 bases, leaving 11 bases between the germline ends. This CDR3 is built from 13 residues. Germline V gene data show CDR1 as LGHDT and CDR2 as YNNKEL (reference sequence). In DNA, the CDR3 is TGTGCCAGCAGCGCTCGGGGTAGTGAAAAACTGTTTTTT. Its translation is CASSARGSEKLFF.

The chain recombines TRBV7-2 with TRBJ2-3, with 13 positions matching TRBD2. The ends lost 4 bases at V and 2 bases at J; junction bases unmatched: 6. This CDR3 has 17 amino acids. Per germline, CDR1 SGHTA and CDR2 FQGNSA. For the CDR3, the DNA is TGTGCCAGCAGCTCGAAGACTAGCGGGGGGCTCACAGATACGCAGTATTTT. It translates to CASSSKTSGGLTDTQYF. The complete variable domain, with remaining parts taken from reference TRBV7-2 and TRBJ2-3, reads GAGVSQSPSNKVTEKGKDVELRCDPISGHTALYWYRQSLGQGLEFLIYFQGNSAPDKSGLPSDRFSAERTGGSVSTLTIQRTQQEDSAVYLCASSSKTSGGLTDTQYFGPGTRLTVL.

V usage is TRBV15 and J usage is TRBJ2-6; 13 bases agree with TRBD2. The V and J ends lost 4 bases and 1 base, in that order; junction bases with no gene match: 7. In germline, CDR1 is LNHNV, CDR2 YYDKDF (reference sequence). The CDR3 consists of 19 residues. The CDR3, as DNA: TGTGCCACCAGCAAGGGACTAGCGGGGTCCATTTCTGGGGCCAACGTCCTGACTTTC. Translating gives CATSKGLAGSISGANVLTF.

Regarding this clone: Other DNA variants within this sample encode the same CDR3. The chain is built from TRBV7-3 and TRBJ1-3; the match to TRBD1 covers 7 bases. This CDR3 comprises 14 residues. V was pared by 6 bases and J by 2 bases, with 4 bases of the junction left unmatched. Germline CDR1 and CDR2: SGHTA and FQGTGA. The CDR3: CASSLTGTGNTIYF. In DNA, the CDR3 is TGTGCCAGCAGTTTGACAGGGACTGGAAACACCATATATTTT. The full variable domain, rest sourced from reference TRBV7-3 and TRBJ1-3, is GAGVSQTPSNKVTEKGKYVELRCDPISGHTALYWYRQSLGQGPEFLIYFQGTGAADDSGLPNDRFFAVRPEGSVSTLKIQRTERGDSAVYLCASSLTGTGNTIYFGEGSWLTVV.

Only a few counts were recorded for this clone. This sequence joins TRBV7-8 and TRBJ2-7, with 10 bases identical to TRBD2. Germline CDR1 and CDR2: SGHVS and FQNEAQ. The CDR3 spans 16 residues. Unmatched junction bases numbered 11, after V lost 3 bases and J lost 6 bases. CDR3 coding DNA: TGTGCCAGCAGCTTCACTCTAGCGGGGGACGCCGGCGAGCAGTACTTC. This codes for CASSFTLAGDAGEQYF.

The V and J genes are TRBV5-5 and TRBJ1-1; weak D call: TRBD1 (5 bases). The CDR3 loop spans 14 amino acids. Looked up from germline, CDR1 is SGHKS and CDR2 is YYEKEE (reference sequence). Trimming stripped 1 base from V and 3 bases from J, with 10 bases between. The CDR3 DNA reads TGTGCCAGCAGCTTGTGGTCAGGGTACACTGAAGCTTTCTTT. It specifies CASSLWSGYTEAFF. The complete variable domain, with remaining parts taken from reference TRBV5-5 and TRBJ1-1, reads DAGVTQSPTHLIKTRGQQVTLRCSPISGHKSVSWYQQVLGQGPQFIFQYYEKEERGRGNFPDRFSARQFPNYSSELNVNALLLGDSALYLCASSLWSGYTEAFFGQGTRLTVV.

The table lists this clone with a count of one. This chain links TRBV30 with TRBJ1-1; D might be TRBD1 (6 bases). CDR3 length equals 15 residues. CDR1 and CDR2 (germline): GTSNPN, SVGIG (reference sequence). The V end lost 1 base, the J end lost 1 base, and 13 bases lay between the germline ends. CDR3 coding DNA: TGTGCCTGGAGTGAGGGGCAGGGGAGGAACACTGAAGCTTTCTTT. This encodes CAWSEGQGRNTEAFF.

The chain uses TRBV12-5 and TRBJ1-2; D is possibly TRBD1 (5 bases). Germline values: CDR1 LGHNT, CDR2 FRNRAP. This CDR3 has 17 residues. Trimming removed 1 base from V and 3 bases from J, with 18 bases in between. The CDR3 DNA is TGTGCTAGTGGTTTGGCCCTGCAGTCCAGGGTAGACTATGGCTACACCTTC. Protein: CASGLALQSRVDYGYTF.